This section outlines one T cell receptor (beta chain) sequence together with its context. The antigen remains undetermined. The sample originates from a study of cytomegalovirus exposure and HLA in healthy donors. Study-wide results and caveats: Most TCR sequences showed up rarely, but some public TCRs showed up in many donors. Listed as cytomegalovirus-associated were 150 to 200 TCR beta chains. Among donors in an Asian-associated ancestry cluster, a later analysis reportedly found fewer N-insertions than the roughly 680-donor mean.

The CDR3 sequence is 16 residues long. With 4 bases removed from V and 2 bases from J, the gap between germline ends came to 17 bases. Germline-derived CDR1 and CDR2 are SGHRS and YFSETQ. The PCR made use of 60 Vbeta and 13 Jbeta primers. Assay used: immunoSEQ multiplex PCR; TCRdb lists only in-frame clones, some missing. The sample records about 97,000 clones, less than 9.5% being singletons. This chain connects TRBV5-1 to TRBJ2-3; D is unresolved. Sequences were obtained from PBMCs. The TCR originated in a man in his fifties or sixties in good health and CMV-seropositive. The CDR3 loop reads CASSLSARPLTDTQYF. The CDR3, as DNA: TGCGCCAGCAGCCTATCCGCGAGGCCCCTCACAGATACGCAGTATTTT.